A selection of T cell receptor beta chains follows, all from one sample in a study of identical twins. TCRdb re-analysed the 5' RACE reads in MiXCR, keeping a single row per CDR3 protein. The table lists around 690,000 distinct CDR3 sequences, 21% of them singletons, with 4% to 4.5% in the top ten. These data are also associated with another study on T cells expressing NK-cell markers.

Sequenced input: PBMCs. Receptor source: a woman aged 18-30 years in good health. CDR3s include the opening cysteine and the closing phenylalanine or tryptophan. The D gene is left open where the match is weak. Some rows have no size entry. The others give once, few or many, or a class for an expanded clone.

NA,NA,TRBV29-1,TRBJ2-4,CSVEWARNIQYF,TGCAGCGTTGAGTGGGCTCGAAACATTCAGTACTTC
NA,few,TRBV9,TRBJ2-2,CASSVPGGSGELFF,TGTGCCAGCAGCGTTCCAGGGGGGTCCGGGGAGCTGTTTTTT
NA,few,TRBV11-2,TRBJ2-6,CASSLQIGPASSGANVLTF,TGTGCCAGCAGCTTACAAATCGGGCCGGCTAGCTCTGGGGCCAACGTCCTGACTTTC
TRBD2,few,TRBV20-1,TRBJ2-1,CSATAGGLGNEQFF,TGCAGTGCTACGGCGGGAGGTTTAGGGAATGAGCAGTTCTTC
TRBD2,NA,TRBV7-2,TRBJ2-7,CASRGTLAGVEQYF,TGTGCCAGCAGGGGGACACTAGCGGGAGTTGAGCAGTACTTC
NA,NA,TRBV16,TRBJ2-5,CASSQSNRDVETQYF,TGTGCCAGCAGCCAATCGAACAGGGATGTGGAGACCCAGTACTTC
NA,many,TRBV12-3/TRBV12-4,TRBJ1-4,CASSRNEKLFF,TGTGCCAGCAGCCGTAATGAAAAACTGTTTTTT
TRBD2,NA,TRBV20-1,TRBJ2-7,CSALFRASGSYEQYF,TGCAGTGCTCTATTTAGGGCTAGCGGGAGTTACGAGCAGTACTTC
TRBD2,few,TRBV20-1,TRBJ2-1,CSAQRGRNEQFF,TGCAGTGCCCAGCGGGGGCGTAATGAGCAGTTCTTC
TRBD2,NA,TRBV6-2/TRBV6-3,TRBJ2-2,CASRSIAGGPGFTGELFF,TGTGCCAGCAGGTCGATAGCGGGAGGGCCGGGTTTCACCGGGGAGCTGTTTTTT
TRBD2,few,TRBV4-2,TRBJ2-1,CASSQEGEVGLAGVDEQFF,TGTGCCAGCAGCCAAGAAGGGGAGGTCGGACTAGCGGGGGTAGATGAGCAGTTCTTC
NA,few,TRBV6-5,TRBJ2-3,CASSYSGEADTQYF,TGTGCCAGCAGTTACTCCGGGGAGGCAGATACGCAGTATTTT
NA,many,TRBV2,TRBJ2-1,CATRGKRIFYNEQFF,TGTGCCACCCGTGGTAAGCGGATCTTTTACAATGAGCAGTTCTTC
NA,NA,TRBV20-1,TRBJ1-6,CSAGPPWWNSPLHF,TGCAGTGCGGGCCCTCCCTGGTGGAATTCACCCCTCCACTTT
TRBD2,NA,TRBV4-2,TRBJ2-1,CASSQALAGAYNEQFF,TGTGCCAGCAGCCAAGCACTAGCGGGAGCATACAATGAGCAGTTCTTC
NA,NA,TRBV5-1,TRBJ1-2,CASSPGLENYGYTF,TGCGCCAGCAGCCCGGGTTTGGAAAACTATGGCTACACCTTC
TRBD2,few,TRBV20-1,TRBJ2-1,CSARASGGWNEQFF,TGCAGTGCTAGAGCTAGCGGGGGGTGGAATGAGCAGTTCTTC
NA,few,TRBV10-2,TRBJ2-7,CASIGRFYEQYF,TGCGCCAGCATAGGCAGATTCTACGAGCAGTACTTC
NA,NA,TRBV6-2/TRBV6-3,TRBJ1-5,CASSRGQYSNQPQHF,TGTGCCAGCAGTCGTGGACAGTATAGCAATCAGCCCCAGCATTTT
NA,NA,TRBV7-9,TRBJ2-7,CASGRGVEYEQYF,TGTGCCAGTGGGCGTGGGGTGGAGTACGAGCAGTACTTC
NA,NA,TRBV29-1,TRBJ2-3,CSVEPRTDTQYF,TGCAGCGTTGAACCCCGCACAGATACGCAGTATTTT
TRBD1,many,TRBV9,TRBJ2-1,CASSEQGAGNEQFF,TGTGCCAGCAGCGAGCAGGGGGCCGGGAATGAGCAGTTCTTC
NA,NA,TRBV25-1,TRBJ1-1,CASSEFAKVGAFF,TGTGCCAGCAGTGAATTTGCCAAGGTTGGAGCTTTCTTT
NA,many,TRBV7-2,TRBJ2-1,CASSPRPYNEQFF,TGTGCCAGCAGCCCCAGACCGTACAATGAGCAGTTCTTC
NA,few,TRBV7-2,TRBJ2-7,CASSTRLGLQYF,TGTGCCAGCAGCACGAGACTAGGACTGCAGTACTTC
NA,NA,TRBV7-6,TRBJ1-2,CASSLFGRSEGVGYTF,TGTGCCAGCAGCTTATTTGGGCGTAGCGAGGGCGTCGGCTACACCTTC
TRBD1,NA,TRBV10-3,TRBJ2-7,CAISGGQGFYEQYF,TGTGCCATCAGTGGGGGACAGGGTTTTTACGAGCAGTACTTC
NA,few,TRBV12-3/TRBV12-4,TRBJ1-5,CASSLWPGASNQPQHF,TGTGCCAGCAGTTTATGGCCAGGGGCGAGCAATCAGCCCCAGCATTTT
NA,many,TRBV7-6,TRBJ1-1,CASSRSGGRGGRSEAFF,TGTGCCAGCAGCCGAAGTGGTGGTAGGGGGGGGAGATCTGAAGCTTTCTTT
NA,NA,TRBV6-5,TRBJ1-2,CASRYFYGYTF,TGTGCCAGCAGATACTTCTATGGCTACACCTTC
NA,few,TRBV6-2/TRBV6-3,TRBJ2-1,CASRTRAVPWGEQFF,TGTGCCAGTCGAACGCGGGCGGTCCCGTGGGGTGAGCAGTTCTTC
NA,many,TRBV6-1,TRBJ1-5,CASSVVLSNQPQHF,TGTGCCAGCTCCGTAGTCCTTAGCAATCAGCCCCAGCATTTT
NA,few,TRBV10-3,TRBJ1-2,CAISDQPGVSYGYTF,TGTGCCATCAGTGACCAACCGGGGGTTTCCTATGGCTACACCTTC
NA,few,TRBV3-1,TRBJ2-5,CASSQTQTQYF,TGTGCCAGCAGCCAGACCCAGACCCAGTACTTC
TRBD2,few,TRBV4-2,TRBJ2-3,CASSPGGRRGASTDTQYF,TGTGCCAGCAGCCCCGGAGGTCGGCGGGGGGCGAGCACAGATACGCAGTATTTT
NA,NA,TRBV15,TRBJ2-3,CATPGRDTDTQYF,TGTGCCACGCCGGGTAGAGACACAGATACGCAGTATTTT
NA,few,TRBV27,TRBJ2-5,CASSSYREETQYF,TGTGCCAGCAGTTCCTACAGGGAAGAGACCCAGTACTTC
TRBD1,NA,TRBV15,TRBJ2-2,CATSLDRYTGELFF,TGTGCCACCAGCTTGGACAGGTACACCGGGGAGCTGTTTTTT
NA,NA,TRBV20-1,TRBJ2-1,CCARSHQVVSSYNEQFF,TGCTGTGCTAGAAGTCATCAGGTCGTGAGCTCCTACAATGAGCAGTTCTTC
NA,NA,TRBV6-5,TRBJ2-7,CASSYIGIDYEQYF,TGTGCCAGCAGTTACATCGGAATAGACTACGAGCAGTACTTC
NA,few,TRBV12-3/TRBV12-4,TRBJ2-5,CASGYREETQYF,TGTGCCAGCGGCTACAGGGAGGAGACCCAGTACTTC
TRBD2,NA,TRBV30,TRBJ2-1,CAWSPGLAGGNEQFF,TGTGCCTGGAGCCCGGGACTAGCGGGAGGAAATGAGCAGTTCTTC
NA,few,TRBV5-1,TRBJ2-1,CASSLGGAGQFF,TGCGCCAGCAGCTTGGGAGGGGCGGGGCAGTTCTTC
TRBD1,NA,TRBV29-1,TRBJ2-3,CSVVGQGSTDTQYF,TGCAGCGTTGTTGGACAGGGGAGCACAGATACGCAGTATTTT
TRBD1,NA,TRBV7-2,TRBJ1-2,CASSLASQGRGGYTF,TGTGCCAGCAGCTTAGCTTCACAGGGGCGGGGTGGCTACACCTTC
NA,few,TRBV7-8,TRBJ2-1,CASSWDKRNEQFF,TGTGCCAGCAGCTGGGACAAACGCAATGAGCAGTTCTTC
NA,few,TRBV20-1,TRBJ2-7,CSARQSTYEQYF,TGCAGTGCTAGGCAGTCCACCTACGAGCAGTACTTC
NA,few,TRBV6-5,TRBJ1-5,CASSYSALLNQPQHF,TGTGCCAGCAGTTACTCGGCTCTTCTCAATCAGCCCCAGCATTTT
TRBD2,NA,TRBV20-1,TRBJ2-1,CSALDLAGGGYNEQFF,TGCAGTGCCCTCGACTTAGCGGGAGGGGGGTACAATGAGCAGTTCTTC
NA,NA,TRBV20-1,TRBJ2-2,CSAGAATYTGELFF,TGCAGTGCCGGGGCAGCCACCTACACCGGGGAGCTGTTTTTT
NA,many,TRBV6-5,TRBJ2-1,CASSYSSPDEQFF,TGTGCCAGCAGTTACTCGAGTCCGGATGAGCAGTTCTTC
TRBD1,NA,TRBV18,TRBJ2-1,CASSPVRGLPNNEQFF,TGTGCCAGCTCACCAGTCAGGGGGCTCCCCAACAATGAGCAGTTCTTC
NA,NA,TRBV29-1,TRBJ2-1,CSVERGQRSTTFVDEQFF,TGCAGCGTTGAGCGGGGACAGAGATCTACCACCTTTGTGGATGAGCAGTTCTTC
NA,many,TRBV20-1,TRBJ1-5,CSEGLSWNQPQHF,TGCAGTGAAGGCCTGTCATGGAATCAGCCCCAGCATTTT
NA,few,TRBV12-3/TRBV12-4,TRBJ2-3,CASSDHSRDTQYF,TGTGCCAGCAGTGACCATTCTAGAGATACGCAGTATTTT
NA,NA,TRBV5-1,TRBJ1-6,CASRTDDSYNSPLHF,TGCGCCAGCAGGACAGACGACTCCTATAATTCACCCCTCCACTTT
NA,NA,TRBV27,TRBJ2-1,CASSLGAGANEQFF,TGTGCCAGCAGTTTAGGGGCAGGGGCGAATGAGCAGTTCTTC
NA,few,TRBV5-5,TRBJ1-1,CASSRILAQNTEAFF,TGTGCCAGCAGCCGGATCCTCGCCCAGAACACTGAAGCTTTCTTT
NA,many,TRBV20-1,TRBJ2-6,CSARGSGANVLTF,TGCAGTGCTCGAGGTTCTGGGGCCAACGTCCTGACTTTC
NA,NA,TRBV10-1,TRBJ2-7,CASSESRTKVGEQYF,TGCGCCAGCAGTGAGTCCCGGACCAAGGTTGGCGAGCAGTACTTC